These T cell receptor beta chains were read from a single sample in a study of CD8 T cells in ankylosing spondylitis. Via MiXCR, TCRdb re-called the 5' RACE reads, giving one row per CDR3 protein. The table has around 25,000 distinct CDR3 sequences, roughly a sixth seen once. The sequenced material came from blood. The receptor set was obtained from a male donor with ankylosing spondylitis or in good health (not recorded which). Each CDR3 is given with its conserved first and last residue. The order of the fields is D gene, J gene, clone size, V gene, CDR3 DNA, CDR3 protein. The D gene is left open where the match is weak. Size tells how often a clone was seen (once, few, many) or the class of an expanded clone, and some rows leave it out.

.,TRBJ2-6,many,TRBV10-3,TGTGCCATCGAACAGGGCAGGGTATCTGGGGCCAACGTCCTGACTTTC,CAIEQGRVSGANVLTF
.,TRBJ2-5,few,TRBV7-9,TGTGCCAGCACCCAGTTAAACTGGGAAGAGACCCAGTACTTC,CASTQLNWEETQYF
.,TRBJ2-1,.,TRBV12-3/TRBV12-4,TGTGCCAGCAATAAAAATGAGCAGTTCTTC,CASNKNEQFF
TRBD2,TRBJ2-2,.,TRBV7-3,TGTGCCAGCAGCTCCACCGGGACTAGCGGGGCGGAGCTGTTTTTT,CASSSTGTSGAELFF
.,TRBJ2-2,.,TRBV7-7,TGTGCCAGCAGCTTAAGGTCAGGGGACACCGGGGAGCTGTTTTTT,CASSLRSGDTGELFF
.,TRBJ2-2,many,TRBV7-9,TGTGCCAGCGGTACGCTTTTGAACCCCGGGGAGCTGTTTTTT,CASGTLLNPGELFF
TRBD2,TRBJ2-3,many,TRBV12-3/TRBV12-4,TGTGCCAGCAGACCTAGCGGGGGGGCTGCAGATACGCAGTATTTT,CASRPSGGAADTQYF
.,TRBJ2-5,.,TRBV15,TGTGCCACCAGCAGAGATCAGGGGACCCAGTACTTC,CATSRDQGTQYF
.,TRBJ2-2,many,TRBV12-3/TRBV12-4,TGTGCCAGCATACAGTCGGGGCGCGGGACCGGGGAGCTGTTTTTT,CASIQSGRGTGELFF
.,TRBJ1-4,.,TRBV3-1,TGTGCCAGCAGCCAAGAGGCGCGAAAACTGTTTTTT,CASSQEARKLFF
TRBD1,TRBJ1-1,few,TRBV5-1,TGCGCCAGCAGCCCCGGGGACAGGGGCACTGAAGCTTTCTTT,CASSPGDRGTEAFF
TRBD1,TRBJ2-4,many,TRBV20-1,TGCAGTGCTAGAGATTCGCAGGGGGCGACGGCCAAAAACATTCAGTACTTC,CSARDSQGATAKNIQYF
.,TRBJ1-3,few,TRBV28,TGTGCCAGCAGCCCCCTCCCCCGGACAGCGGCTGGAAACACCATATATTTT,CASSPLPRTAAGNTIYF
.,TRBJ1-5,many,TRBV20-1,TGCAGTGCTAGAGATCGAACAGGGATTCAGCCCCAGCATTTT,CSARDRTGIQPQHF
TRBD1,TRBJ2-3,.,TRBV6-2/TRBV6-3,TGTGCCAGCAGCCAACCCACAGGGGTCGTCGCAGATACGCAGTATTTT,CASSQPTGVVADTQYF
.,TRBJ1-1,.,TRBV12-3/TRBV12-4,TGTGCCAGCATAATACAGGAGAACACTGAAGCTTTCTTT,CASIIQENTEAFF
TRBD1,TRBJ1-1,.,TRBV12-3/TRBV12-4,TGTGCCAGCAGATCCGGGACAGGCTACACTGAAGCTTTCTTT,CASRSGTGYTEAFF
.,TRBJ2-1,many,TRBV11-2,TGTGCCAGCAGCTTAGAAGGGACCACATACAATGAGCAGTTCTTC,CASSLEGTTYNEQFF
.,TRBJ2-7,medium-sized,TRBV5-1,TGCGCCAGCAGCCCGGACAGTACCTACGAGCAGTACTTC,CASSPDSTYEQYF
.,TRBJ2-2,.,TRBV28,TGTGCCAGCAGCTCCGGAGGGTTAAGGGACGGGGAGCTGTTTTTT,CASSSGGLRDGELFF
.,TRBJ1-2,.,TRBV30,TGTGCCTGGAGCCTCAACTGGGGGGCAGAGGGCTACACCTTC,CAWSLNWGAEGYTF
TRBD2,TRBJ2-1,many,TRBV7-9,TGTGCCAGCAGCTTACTATCCGGGAGGGATGAGCAGTTCTTC,CASSLLSGRDEQFF
TRBD2,TRBJ2-3,many,TRBV12-3/TRBV12-4,TGTGCCAGCAGTCCAAGTAGCGGGAGGGGCGGTACGCAGTATTTT,CASSPSSGRGGTQYF
.,TRBJ1-1,many,TRBV30,TGTGCCTGTGTGGGCCCACGGGGAGCTTTCTTT,CACVGPRGAFF
.,TRBJ2-5,many,TRBV7-2,TGTGCCAGCAGCGGGACGGGGTTCTCGGGGGAGACCCAGTACTTC,CASSGTGFSGETQYF
.,TRBJ2-5,few,TRBV5-1,TGCGCCAGCAGCTTGTGGGGCGGGGAGACCCAGTACTTC,CASSLWGGETQYF
.,TRBJ2-1,.,TRBV6-5,TGTGCCAGCAGTTACGGATTGAGGGATTACAATGAGCAGTTCTTC,CASSYGLRDYNEQFF
.,TRBJ1-1,few,TRBV20-1,TGCAGTGCTAGGCCCCCCACAGGATACACTGAAGCTTTCTTT,CSARPPTGYTEAFF
.,TRBJ2-1,many,TRBV4-3,TGCGCCAGCAGCCAAGAAATCAACCGTGAGCAGTTCTTC,CASSQEINREQFF
.,TRBJ2-7,medium-sized,TRBV27,TGTGCCAGCCAAATTTCGAAGGGAGGCGAGCAGTACTTC,CASQISKGGEQYF
TRBD1,TRBJ1-4,few,TRBV6-1,TGTGCCAGCAGCGACAGGGAGGGTGAAAAACTGTTTTTT,CASSDREGEKLFF
.,TRBJ2-1,.,TRBV12-3/TRBV12-4,TGTGCCAGCGGGGGGGCTGGCAATGAGCAGTTCTTC,CASGGAGNEQFF
.,TRBJ2-5,.,TRBV12-3/TRBV12-4,TGTGCCAGCAGTTTAGGCCTGGAGACCCAGTACTTC,CASSLGLETQYF
.,TRBJ2-5,.,TRBV6-5,TGTGCCAGCAGTTACTGGGGCGGGAACCAAGAGACCCAGTACTTC,CASSYWGGNQETQYF
.,TRBJ2-1,many,TRBV27,TGTGCCAGCACCCATGGGGGATCCGCACTGGATGAGCAGTTCTTC,CASTHGGSALDEQFF
.,TRBJ1-2,many,TRBV27,TGTGCCAGCAGTCCCCTCGCGGGGATCCAATATGGCTACACCTTC,CASSPLAGIQYGYTF
TRBD2,TRBJ2-2,few,TRBV4-3,TGCGCCAGCAGCCCGATAGCGACTAGCGGGAGTCCGGACACCGGGGAGCTGTTTTTT,CASSPIATSGSPDTGELFF
TRBD2,TRBJ2-3,many,TRBV6-6,TGTGCCAGCAGTCCCGCCCCGGGACTAGCGGGAGGAGGCACAGATACGCAGTATTTT,CASSPAPGLAGGGTDTQYF
.,TRBJ2-5,.,TRBV12-3/TRBV12-4,TGTGCCAGCAGTTTTACCCTGCCAGAGACCCAGTACTTC,CASSFTLPETQYF
.,TRBJ2-7,many,TRBV5-1,TGCGCCAGCAGCTTTACCCACGAGAGCTCCTACGAGCAGTACTTC,CASSFTHESSYEQYF
TRBD2,TRBJ2-2,.,TRBV6-2/TRBV6-3,TGTGCCAGCAGACTCGGACTAGCGGGGATCACCGGGGAGCTGTTTTTT,CASRLGLAGITGELFF
TRBD1,TRBJ1-4,.,TRBV5-1,TGCGCCAGCAGCTTCTTCGGACAGGGCGGGGAACTGTTTTTT,CASSFFGQGGELFF
TRBD1,TRBJ2-2,.,TRBV24-1,TGTGCCACCAGTGACCTTGGGACAGCGAACACCGGGGAGCTGTTTTTT,CATSDLGTANTGELFF
.,TRBJ1-1,few,TRBV25-1,TGTGCCAGCATTCTGGACAGTGAAGCTTTCTTT,CASILDSEAFF
.,TRBJ2-2,many,TRBV10-3,TGTGCCATCAGAAGCGATGAGGCCGGGGAGCTGTTTTTT,CAIRSDEAGELFF
.,TRBJ1-1,.,TRBV2,TGTGCCAGCAGTGAGTTTGGGGGGAACACTGAAGCTTTCTTT,CASSEFGGNTEAFF
.,TRBJ2-1,many,TRBV5-5,TGTGCCAGCAGCTTTTCAGTAGCGGCCGGTCGCTCCTACAATGAGCAGTTCTTC,CASSFSVAAGRSYNEQFF
.,TRBJ2-2,once,TRBV2,TGTGCCAGCAGTGAAGCGCTTAAGAACACCGGGGAGCTGTTTTTT,CASSEALKNTGELFF
TRBD2,TRBJ2-1,.,TRBV6-6,TGTGCCAGCTTAGCGGGTTACAATGAGCAGTTCTTC,CASLAGYNEQFF
TRBD2,TRBJ2-1,.,TRBV7-2,TGTGCCAGCAGCCCTTTGGCTAGCGGGATTTTCGAGCAGTTCTTC,CASSPLASGIFEQFF
.,TRBJ2-4,medium-sized,TRBV7-2,TGTGCCAGCAGCTTTGACAGGATTAAAAACATTCAGTACTTC,CASSFDRIKNIQYF
.,TRBJ2-3,many,TRBV20-1,TGCAGTGCTAGTAGGACTATCACAGATACGCAGTATTTT,CSASRTITDTQYF
.,TRBJ2-3,few,TRBV5-6,TGTGCCAGCAGCTCGGACACACGCACAGATACGCAGTATTTT,CASSSDTRTDTQYF
.,TRBJ1-4,few,TRBV28,TGTGCCAGCAGTACCCGACAGATCCGAGCCCCTGAAAAACTGTTTTTT,CASSTRQIRAPEKLFF
TRBD2,TRBJ2-1,many,TRBV20-1,TGCAGTGCTAGAGTCCTAGCGGGAGGCTACAATGAGCAGTTCTTC,CSARVLAGGYNEQFF
.,TRBJ1-4,.,TRBV6-6,TGTGCCAGCAGTTACCGGGAAAATGAAAAACTGTTTTTT,CASSYRENEKLFF
.,TRBJ1-4,few,TRBV20-1,TGCAGTGCTAGTATGGGAGGGGCAACTAATGAAAAACTGTTTTTT,CSASMGGATNEKLFF
TRBD2,TRBJ2-5,.,TRBV7-9,TGTGCCAGCAACCCCCTAGCGGGGGAGACCCAGTACTTC,CASNPLAGETQYF
.,TRBJ1-5,many,TRBV29-1,TGCAGCATTGGAGGGGGGGTGGACCAGCCCCAGCATTTT,CSIGGGVDQPQHF
.,TRBJ1-4,many,TRBV6-5,TGTGCCAGCAGACTGTCAGGGTCTTCCCGAGAAAAACTGTTTTTT,CASRLSGSSREKLFF